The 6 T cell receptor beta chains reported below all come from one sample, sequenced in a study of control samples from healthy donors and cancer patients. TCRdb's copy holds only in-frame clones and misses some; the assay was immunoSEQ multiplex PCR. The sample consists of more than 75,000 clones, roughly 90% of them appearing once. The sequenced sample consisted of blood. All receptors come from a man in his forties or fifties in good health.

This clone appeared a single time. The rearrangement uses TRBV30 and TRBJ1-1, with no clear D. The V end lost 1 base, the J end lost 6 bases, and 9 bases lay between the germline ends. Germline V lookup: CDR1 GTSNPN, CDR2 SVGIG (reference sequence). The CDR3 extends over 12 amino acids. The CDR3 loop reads CAWSGIQSEAFF. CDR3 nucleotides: TGTGCCTGGAGTGGAATCCAATCTGAAGCTTTCTTT.

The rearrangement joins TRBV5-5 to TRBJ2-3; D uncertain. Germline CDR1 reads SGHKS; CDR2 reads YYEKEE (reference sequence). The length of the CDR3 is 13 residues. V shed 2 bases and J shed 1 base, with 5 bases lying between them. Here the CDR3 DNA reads TGTGCCAGCAGCTTTGGGGGCACAGATACGCAGTATTTT. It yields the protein CASSFGGTDTQYF.

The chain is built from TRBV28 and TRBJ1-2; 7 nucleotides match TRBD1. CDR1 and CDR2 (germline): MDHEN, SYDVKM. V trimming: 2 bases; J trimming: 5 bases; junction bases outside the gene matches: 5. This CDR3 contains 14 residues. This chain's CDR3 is CASSLRDSLYGYTF. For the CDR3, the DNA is TGTGCCAGCAGTTTACGGGACAGCCTTTATGGCTACACCTTC.

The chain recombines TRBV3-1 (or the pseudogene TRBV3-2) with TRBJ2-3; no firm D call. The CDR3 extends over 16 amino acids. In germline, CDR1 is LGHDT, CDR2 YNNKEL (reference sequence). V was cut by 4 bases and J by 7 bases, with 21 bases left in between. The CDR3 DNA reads TGTGCCAGCAGCCCCGGGCAGTTCGGGTTGTTAAATACGCAGTATTTT. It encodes CASSPGQFGLLNTQYF.

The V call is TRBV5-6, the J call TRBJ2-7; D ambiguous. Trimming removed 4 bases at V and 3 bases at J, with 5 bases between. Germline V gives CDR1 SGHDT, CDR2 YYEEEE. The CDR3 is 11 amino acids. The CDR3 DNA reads TGTGCCAGCAGCCTTGACTACGAGCAGTACTTC. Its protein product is CASSLDYEQYF.

CDR3 coding DNA: TGTGCCAGCAGCCAAGAAGTAGCCCGGACGGTGGACGCTTTCTTT. This codes for CASSQEVARTVDAFF. V and J are TRBV3-1 (or the pseudogene TRBV3-2) and TRBJ1-1; unclear D gene. CDR3 size: 15 residues. Between the trimmed V and J ends, which lost 0 bases and 11 bases, there was a span of 19 bases. Germline V lookup: CDR1 LGHDT, CDR2 YNNKEL (reference sequence).